This T cell receptor beta chain was recorded in a study of cytomegalovirus exposure and HLA in healthy donors. Produced via immunoSEQ multiplex PCR; TCRdb's table is partial and in-frame only. The sample lists nearly 110,000 clones, approximately 90% occurring once. This clone was recorded once. The roughly 120-subject validation cohort, separate from the roughly 700-subject first cohort, included the donors. V shed 7 bases, J shed 5 bases, and the junction held 10 bases outside the gene matches. Germline assignment: CDR1 SGHTS and CDR2 YDEGEE. The CDR3 is made up of 14 amino acids. This sequence joins TRBV5-8 and TRBJ2-7; TRBD1 agrees at 9 bases. The sequencing input was PBMCs. This receptor was taken from a woman aged 18 to 35 in good health and CMV-seropositive. The CDR3 DNA follows: TGTGCCAGCCGCGACCGGGACAGGGTGAACGAGCAGTACGTC. It codes for CASRDRDRVNEQYV.